The clone carrying this TCR beta chain was picked up one time. Its matching antigen is unknown. Data came from immunoSEQ multiplex PCR; TCRdb stores just in-frame clones and leaves some out. The sample lists approximately 28,000 clones, 75% to 90% occurring once. ViraFEST used viral peptide pools to expand antigen-specific CD4+ T cells before sequencing. Culturing for about 10 days preceded CD4+ T cell isolation. Vaccination of participants consisted of two doses of either the BNT162b2 or mRNA-1273 vaccine. The V gene's germline CDR1 is SGHAT and CDR2 FQDESV (reference sequence). The V gene end was trimmed by 1 base and the J gene end by 3 bases; junction bases not matched to a gene: 3. The CDR3 has 14 amino acids. The sample is drawn from a study of vaccination effects on CD4 cells after COVID-19.

J is TRBJ2-7 and V is TRBV11-1; 7 bases match TRBD1. The sequence derives from a human donor who received a COVID-19 vaccine. Some clones in this sample may be carry-over from other donors' samples. The sample in question was CD4+ T cells from PBMCs cultured with SARS-CoV-2 spike peptides, obtained after COVID-19 vaccination. The CDR3: CASSLGDSLYEQYV. The CDR3 nucleotides read TGTGCCAGCAGCTTAGGGGACAGTCTCTACGAGCAGTACGTC.